A selection of T cell receptor beta chains follows, all from one sample in a study of T cells expressing NK-cell markers. TCRdb re-called the 5' RACE reads; one entry per CDR3 protein, DNA not given. The sample data list a few hundred thousand distinct CDR3 sequences. The sample taken for sequencing was blood T cells: a sorted CD56 or NKG2C T cell subset, CD4+ or CD8+ T cells, or bulk PBMC T cells (not recorded which). The receptors originated from a man aged 18 to 69 in good health. Both conserved end residues are part of each CDR3.

j_call v_call cdr3_aa
TRBJ2-5 TRBV29-1 CSVEVSGLETQYF
TRBJ2-7 TRBV7-2 CASRRRGGYHEQYF
TRBJ1-6 TRBV6-1 CASSQSPGTGSPLHF
TRBJ1-1 TRBV6-5 CASSYGSGRNTEAFF
TRBJ2-7 TRBV2 CASRGRFLSSYEQYF
TRBJ1-5 TRBV12-3/TRBV12-4 CASSLRQTGQPQHF
TRBJ2-1 TRBV7-3 CASSLHSYNEQFF
TRBJ1-6 TRBV6-1 CASSPGVGRSPLHF
TRBJ2-2 TRBV7-8 CASSLDRGSNTGELFF
TRBJ2-3 TRBV6-1 CASSQGLRINTQYF
TRBJ2-1 TRBV7-2 CASSLESTGDHEQFF
TRBJ2-5 TRBV3-1 CASRPRGGTETQYF
TRBJ2-7 TRBV14 CASSSLAGDRYEQYF
TRBJ1-2 TRBV7-9 CASSTGTSRGYTF
TRBJ1-1 TRBV6-2/TRBV6-3 CASSGTASRTEAFF
TRBJ2-2 TRBV3-1 CASSPRTSGKGGELFF
TRBJ2-7 TRBV18 CASSPVRVTDYEQYF
TRBJ2-1 TRBV11-1 CASDGLAGGYNEQFF
TRBJ2-3 TRBV9 CASSVGQAGSDTQYF
TRBJ2-1 TRBV5-1 CASSSMGGGHSEQFF
TRBJ2-2 TRBV15 CATSRNPGLGELFF